The clone carrying this TCR beta chain occurred once. Profiled with immunoSEQ multiplex PCR; TCRdb holds only in-frame clones, not every one. The sample comprises some 70,000 clones, roughly 92% of which are singletons, and about 0.38% rests with the top ten. The sample belongs to a study of technical replicates of blood from a few donors. Sequenced material: T cells isolated from PBMCs. The TCR sequence derives from a human donor in good health.

Here the CDR3 DNA reads TGTGCCAGCCGGACTAGGAGTAGCACAGATACGCAGTATTTT. Translating gives CASRTRSSTDTQYF. The V gene is TRBV2, the J gene TRBJ2-3, with 7 bases fitting TRBD2. Germline values: CDR1 SNHLY, CDR2 FYNNEI. The CDR3 has 14 residues. Germline trimming cut 8 bases from V and 0 bases from J; bases unmatched to any gene: 5.